This TCR beta chain was obtained from a study of cytomegalovirus exposure and HLA in healthy donors. Study results and caveats: Rarity marked most TCR sequences, yet some public TCRs occurred in many donors.

The PCR ran on 60 Vbeta and 13 Jbeta primers. Assay: immunoSEQ multiplex PCR; the TCRdb copy retains only in-frame clones and omits some. The sample has 45,000 to 55,000 clones. As concerns this clone: What it binds is not known.

The ends were cut back, 0 bases at V and 0 bases at J, with 12 bases in the middle. Germline lookup yields CDR1 MGHRA and CDR2 YSYEKL. The CDR3 covers 16 residues. The donors gave bone marrow, and they were healthy. The donors, nominally healthy at sampling, likely had unrecorded immune exposures. This receptor was identified in a woman aged 50 to 60 in good health and CMV-seropositive. V usage is TRBV4-1 and J usage is TRBJ2-7; D possibly corresponds to TRBD2 (6 bases). The sequenced sample was PBMCs. CDR3 sequence: CASSQDAGISSYEQYF. CDR3 bases: TGCGCCAGCAGCCAAGATGCGGGGATTAGCTCCTACGAGCAGTACTTC.